This T cell receptor (beta chain) comes out of a study of shared clonotypes between healthy human individuals. Points from the study as a whole: The naive CD4 repertoires of several donors were compared, and approximately 5% of clonotypes were shared.

Details on this clone: Its matching antigen is unknown.

V dropped 4 bases and J dropped 1 base, with 7 bases sitting between them. Germline V CDR1 and CDR2: SGHNT, YENEEA. The CDR3 contains 13 residues. Measured with immunoSEQ multiplex PCR; TCRdb has only the in-frame clones, and not every one. In the table there are over a million clones, around 78% of which are singletons. Sequencing was carried out using memory CD4+ T cells from PBMCs. The sample's subset: CD45RA-negative fraction. This sequence was found in a man aged 18 to 29 in good health. Some clones in this sample may be carry-over from other donors' samples. This sequence joins TRBV11-3 and TRBJ1-1; D not certain. The CDR3, as DNA: TGTGCCAGCAGCTCCCTGGAGAACACTGAAGCTTTCTTT. Translation: CASSSLENTEAFF.